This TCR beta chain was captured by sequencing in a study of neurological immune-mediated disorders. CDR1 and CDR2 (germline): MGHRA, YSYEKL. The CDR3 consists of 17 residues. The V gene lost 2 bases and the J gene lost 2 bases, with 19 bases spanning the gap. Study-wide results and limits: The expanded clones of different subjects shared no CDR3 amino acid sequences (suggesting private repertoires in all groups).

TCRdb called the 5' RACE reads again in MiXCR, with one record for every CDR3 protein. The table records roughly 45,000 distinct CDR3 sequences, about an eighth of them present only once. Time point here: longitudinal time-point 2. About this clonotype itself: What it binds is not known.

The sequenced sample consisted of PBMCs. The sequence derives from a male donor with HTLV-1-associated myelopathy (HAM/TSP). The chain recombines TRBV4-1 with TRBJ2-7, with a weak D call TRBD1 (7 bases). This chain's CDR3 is CASSQMFRGTVTYEQYF. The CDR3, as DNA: TGCGCCAGCAGCCAAATGTTCCGCGGGACAGTGACCTACGAGCAGTACTTC.